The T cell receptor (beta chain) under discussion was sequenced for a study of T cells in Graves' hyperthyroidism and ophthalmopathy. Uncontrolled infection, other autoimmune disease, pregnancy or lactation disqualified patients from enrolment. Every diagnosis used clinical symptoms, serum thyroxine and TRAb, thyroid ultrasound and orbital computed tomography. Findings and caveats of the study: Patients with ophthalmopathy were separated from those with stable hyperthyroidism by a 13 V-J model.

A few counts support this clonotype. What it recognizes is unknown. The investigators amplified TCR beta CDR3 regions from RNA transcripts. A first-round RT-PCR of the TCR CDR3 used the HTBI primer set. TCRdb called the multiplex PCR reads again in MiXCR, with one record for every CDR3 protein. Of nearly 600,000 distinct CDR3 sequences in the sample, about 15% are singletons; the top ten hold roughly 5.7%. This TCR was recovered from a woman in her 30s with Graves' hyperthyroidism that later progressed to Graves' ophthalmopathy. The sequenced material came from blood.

The CDR3 here is CSARESGTGQVQPQHF. The CDR3 nucleotides read TGCAGTGCTAGAGAATCCGGGACAGGGCAGGTTCAGCCCCAGCATTTT. The rearrangement joins TRBV20-1 to TRBJ1-5; 9 positions agree with TRBD1. The V segment lost 0 bases and the J segment 6 bases; nucleotides outside the gene matches: 9. The CDR3 extends over 16 amino acids. Germline assignment: CDR1 DFQATT and CDR2 SNEGSKA (reference sequence).